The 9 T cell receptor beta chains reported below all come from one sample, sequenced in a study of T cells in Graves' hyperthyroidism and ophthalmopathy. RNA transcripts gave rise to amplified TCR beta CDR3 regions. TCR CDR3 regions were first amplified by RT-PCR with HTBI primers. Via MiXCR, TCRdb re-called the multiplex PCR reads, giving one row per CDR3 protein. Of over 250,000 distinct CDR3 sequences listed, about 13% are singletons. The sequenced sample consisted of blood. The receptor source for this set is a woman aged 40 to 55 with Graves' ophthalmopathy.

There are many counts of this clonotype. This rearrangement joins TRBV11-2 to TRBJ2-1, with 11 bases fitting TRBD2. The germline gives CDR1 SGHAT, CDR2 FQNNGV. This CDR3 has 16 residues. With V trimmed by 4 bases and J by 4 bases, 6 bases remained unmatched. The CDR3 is CASSSGLAAYYNEQFF. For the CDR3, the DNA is TGTGCCAGCAGCTCGGGACTAGCGGCTTATTACAATGAGCAGTTCTTC.

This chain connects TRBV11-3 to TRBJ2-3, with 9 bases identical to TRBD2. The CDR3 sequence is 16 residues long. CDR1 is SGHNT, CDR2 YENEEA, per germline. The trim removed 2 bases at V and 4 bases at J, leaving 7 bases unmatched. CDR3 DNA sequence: TGTGCCAGCAGCTTACGGGCGGGAGGGCCATCAGATACGCAGTATTTT. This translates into CASSLRAGGPSDTQYF.

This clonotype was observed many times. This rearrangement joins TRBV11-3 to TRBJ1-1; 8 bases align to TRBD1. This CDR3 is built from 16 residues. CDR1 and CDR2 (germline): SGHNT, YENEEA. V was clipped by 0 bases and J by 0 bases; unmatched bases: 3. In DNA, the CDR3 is TGTGCCAGCAGCTTAGAAGGACAGGGAGTGAACACTGAAGCTTTCTTT. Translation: CASSLEGQGVNTEAFF. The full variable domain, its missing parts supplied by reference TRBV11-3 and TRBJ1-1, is EAGVVQSPRYKIIEKKQPVAFWCNPISGHNTLYWYLQNLGQGPELLIRYENEEAVDDSQLPKDRFSAERLKGVDSTLKIQPAELGDSAVYLCASSLEGQGVNTEAFFGQGTRLTVV.

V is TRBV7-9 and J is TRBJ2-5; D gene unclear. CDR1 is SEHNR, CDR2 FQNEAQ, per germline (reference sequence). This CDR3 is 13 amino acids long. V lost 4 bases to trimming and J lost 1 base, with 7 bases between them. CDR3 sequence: CASSSPVQETQYF. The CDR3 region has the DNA TGTGCCAGCAGCTCACCAGTCCAAGAGACCCAGTACTTC. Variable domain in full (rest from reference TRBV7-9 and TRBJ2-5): DTGVSQNPRHKITKRGQNVTFRCDPISEHNRLYWYRQTLGQGPEFLTYFQNEAQLEKSRLLSDRFSAERPKGSFSTLEIQRTEQGDSAMYLCASSSPVQETQYFGPGTRLLVL.

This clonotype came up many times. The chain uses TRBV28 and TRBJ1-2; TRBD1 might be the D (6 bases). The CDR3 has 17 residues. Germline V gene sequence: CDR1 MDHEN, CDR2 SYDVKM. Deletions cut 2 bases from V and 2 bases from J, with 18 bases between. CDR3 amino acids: CASSLPYPGHINYGYTF. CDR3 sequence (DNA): TGTGCCAGCAGTTTACCTTATCCGGGACATATCAACTATGGCTACACCTTC.

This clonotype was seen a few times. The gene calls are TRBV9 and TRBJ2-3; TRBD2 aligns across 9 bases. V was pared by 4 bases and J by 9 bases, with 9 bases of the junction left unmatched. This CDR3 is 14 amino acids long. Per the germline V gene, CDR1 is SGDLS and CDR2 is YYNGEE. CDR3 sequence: CASSPRVAGDTQYF. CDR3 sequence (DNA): TGTGCCAGCAGCCCTCGGGTAGCGGGGGACACGCAGTATTTT.

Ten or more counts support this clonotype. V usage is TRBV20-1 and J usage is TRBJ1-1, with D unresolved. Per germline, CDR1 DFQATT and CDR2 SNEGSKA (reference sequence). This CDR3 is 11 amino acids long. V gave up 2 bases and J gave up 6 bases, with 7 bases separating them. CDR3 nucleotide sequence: TGCAGTGCTAGATCCCAACCTGAAGCTTTCTTT. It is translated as CSARSQPEAFF.

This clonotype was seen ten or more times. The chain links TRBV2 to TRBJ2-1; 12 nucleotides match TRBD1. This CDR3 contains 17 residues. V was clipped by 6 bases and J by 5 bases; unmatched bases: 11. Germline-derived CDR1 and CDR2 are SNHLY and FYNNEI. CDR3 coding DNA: TGTGCCAGCAGGCCGGGACAGGGGGCTCCCACACACAATGAGCAGTTCTTC. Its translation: CASRPGQGAPTHNEQFF.

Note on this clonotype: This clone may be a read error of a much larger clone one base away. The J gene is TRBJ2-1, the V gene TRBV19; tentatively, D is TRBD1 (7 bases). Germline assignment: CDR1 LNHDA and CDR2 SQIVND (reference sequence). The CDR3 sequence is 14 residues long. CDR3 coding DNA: TGTGCCAGTAGCCCGGAGGGGGCTTACAATGAGCAGTCCTTC. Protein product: CASSPEGAYNEQSF.